The 32 T cell receptor beta chains listed next were all sequenced from one sample in a study of blood T cell repertoires in COVID-19. The repertoire was sequenced with immunoSEQ multiplex PCR; TCRdb's copy has only in-frame clones and lacks some. The sample holds a few hundred thousand clones, 70% to 90% seen once. The sample comprised PBMCs or T cells enriched from blood (not recorded which). The receptors originated from a woman aged 55 to 70 who had recovered from COVID-19.

This chain connects TRBV5-4 to TRBJ1-2; D is perhaps TRBD1 (6 bases). This CDR3 is built from 14 residues. Germline CDR1 and CDR2: SGHNT and YYREEE (reference sequence). The germline V and J ends were trimmed by 4 bases and 5 bases, with 15 bases remaining between them. CDR3 sequence: CASSPQGSTYGYTF. CDR3 in DNA: TGTGCCAGCAGCCCACAGGGATCGACGTATGGCTACACCTTC.

The chain uses TRBV7-8 and TRBJ1-2, with D possibly being TRBD1 (6 bases). V was pared by 6 bases and J by 5 bases, with 16 bases between. The CDR3 length is 14 residues. CDR1 is SGHVS, CDR2 FQNEAQ, per germline. Written as DNA, the CDR3 is TGTGCCAGCAGACCGACAGGTGGAACTTATGGCTACACCTTC. Its protein product is CASRPTGGTYGYTF.

V usage is TRBV5-6 and J usage is TRBJ1-1, with D unclear. The CDR3 runs to 12 residues. Looked up from germline, CDR1 is SGHDT and CDR2 is YYEEEE. V lost 0 bases and J lost 5, with 5 bases in between. CDR3 sequence: CASSLALTEAFF. DNA of the CDR3: TGTGCCAGCAGCTTGGCCTTGACTGAAGCTTTCTTT.

On this clone: The junction does not match germline at one end; this may be a read error. The CDR3 DNA follows: TGTGCCAGCAGCGCCCAGGGTTACTCCCACGAGCAGTACTTC. Translating it yields CASSAQGYSHEQYF. This chain links TRBV9 with TRBJ2-7; D is possibly TRBD1 (5 bases). Germline assignment: CDR1 SGDLS and CDR2 YYNGEE. The CDR3 totals 14 residues.

The chain carries TRBV6-5 and TRBJ1-6, with 8 bases lining up with TRBD1. This CDR3 has 13 residues. V shed 7 bases, J shed 7 bases, and the junction held 3 bases outside the gene matches. The germline CDR1 and CDR2 sequences are MNHEY and SVGAGI. CDR3 sequence reads: CASKRQGNSPLHF. CDR3 sequence (DNA): TGTGCCAGCAAGAGACAGGGGAATTCACCCCTCCACTTT.

This rearrangement joins TRBV24-1 to TRBJ2-2; D remains unclear. CDR1 is KGHDR, CDR2 SFDVKD, per germline. V lost 12 bases to trimming and J lost 4 bases, with 14 bases between them. CDR3 size: 13 residues. The CDR3 region has the DNA TGTGCCTCCGCGCGGCAGTCCACCGGGGAGCTGTTTTTT. This translates into CASARQSTGELFF.

CDR3 bases: TGTGCCAGCTCACACGACAGGGGGAGAACCGGGGAGCTGTTTTTT. This encodes CASSHDRGRTGELFF. The chain recombines TRBV18 with TRBJ2-2, with 9 bases matching TRBD1. CDR3 size: 15 residues. Losses at the gene ends were 4 bases for V and 5 bases for J; bases not matched to a gene: 5. The germline V gene encodes CDR1 KGHSH and CDR2 LQKENI.

The rearrangement links TRBV18 to TRBJ1-2; D ambiguous. Trimming stripped 2 bases from V and 5 bases from J, with 15 bases between. Germline V lookup: CDR1 KGHSH, CDR2 LQKENI. The CDR3 has 15 residues. The DNA of the CDR3 is TGTGCCAGCTCACCAGCGCCGGGATCACCTTATGGCTACACCTTC. Amino acids: CASSPAPGSPYGYTF.

V usage is TRBV7-2 and J usage is TRBJ1-6, with TRBD1 identical over 9 bases. V shed 5 bases, J shed 7 bases, and the junction held 3 bases outside the gene matches. The length of the CDR3 is 14 residues. From germline, CDR1 is SGHTA and CDR2 FQGNSA. CDR3 DNA sequence: TGTGCCAGCAGCCTAGACAGGGGGAATTCACCCCTCCACTTT. Translated: CASSLDRGNSPLHF.

The chain links TRBV7-8 to TRBJ1-6; D unclear. The CDR3 is 14 amino acids. Trimming shortened V by 1 base and J by 6 bases, and 7 bases separated the two germline ends. Looked up from germline, CDR1 is SGHVS and CDR2 is FQNEAQ. CDR3 sequence (DNA): TGTGCCAGCAGCTTAGGAGTCACTAATTCACCCCTCCACTTT. Translating gives CASSLGVTNSPLHF.

V usage is TRBV28 and J usage is TRBJ1-6, with TRBD1 as a possible D gene (6 bases). V lost 2 bases, J lost 5 bases, and 13 bases lay in between. The CDR3 runs to 16 residues. CDR1 is MDHEN and CDR2 is SYDVKM in the germline V gene. This CDR3 reads CASSLSTGFNNSPLHF. The CDR3, as DNA: TGTGCCAGCAGTTTAAGTACAGGGTTTAATAATTCACCCCTCCACTTT.

The V gene is TRBV29-1, the J gene TRBJ2-1, with no clear D. CDR3 length: 11 amino acids. With 4 bases removed from V and 8 bases from J, the gap between germline ends came to 9 bases. Germline CDR1 is SQVTM and CDR2 is ANQGSEA. CDR3 in amino acids: CSVAILDEQFF. The CDR3 DNA reads TGCAGCGTTGCTATTCTCGATGAGCAGTTCTTC.

V usage is TRBV2 and J usage is TRBJ1-4, with D unclear. The CDR3 runs to 15 residues. Germline-derived CDR1 and CDR2 are SNHLY and FYNNEI. With 1 base removed from V and 7 bases from J, the gap between germline ends came to 13 bases. The CDR3 is CASSEGPGRGEKLFF. Here the CDR3 DNA reads TGTGCCAGCAGTGAAGGGCCCGGCCGGGGTGAAAAACTGTTTTTT. Full variable domain (remainder filled in from reference TRBV2 and TRBJ1-4): EPEVTQTPSHQVTQMGQEVILRCVPISNHLYFYWYRQILGQKVEFLVSFYNNEISEKSEIFDDQFSVERPDGSNFTLKIRSTKLEDSAMYFCASSEGPGRGEKLFFGSGTQLSVL.

This chain joins TRBV10-3 and TRBJ2-7; 7 bases are a match to TRBD1. V lost 8 bases to trimming and J lost 3 bases; unmatched junction nucleotides: 7. CDR1 ENHRY and CDR2 SYGVKD come from the germline V gene. CDR3 length equals 13 residues. The CDR3 region has the DNA TGTGCCATCCAGGGCTCAGGGGGCTACGAGCAGTACTTC. Translating gives CAIQGSGGYEQYF.

V gene TRBV6-5 combines with J gene TRBJ1-1; 7 bases are a match to TRBD1. The CDR3 length is 12 residues. Per germline, CDR1 MNHEY and CDR2 SVGAGI. With 5 bases clipped from V and 11 bases from J, the junction kept 8 bases outside the gene matches. This CDR3 is CASSPGTVGAFF. The CDR3 DNA follows: TGTGCCAGCAGTCCCGGGACAGTCGGGGCTTTCTTT.

In DNA, the CDR3 is TGTGCCAGCAGCCGGAGTAGCAATCAGCCCCAGCATTTT. It is translated as CASSRSSNQPQHF. This chain uses TRBV3-1 (or the pseudogene TRBV3-2) with TRBJ1-5; D call uncertain. Trimming stripped 4 bases from V and 0 bases from J, with 4 bases between. The CDR3 is made up of 13 amino acids. Per germline, CDR1 LGHDT and CDR2 YNNKEL (reference sequence).

The J gene is TRBJ2-7, the V gene TRBV29-1; D perhaps matches TRBD1 (5 bases). There are 15 residues in the CDR3. Between the trimmed V and J ends, which lost 4 bases and 1 base, there was a span of 17 bases. Looked up from germline, CDR1 is SQVTM and CDR2 is ANQGSEA. CDR3 amino acids: CSVVLDPGNSYEQYF. CDR3 coding DNA: TGCAGCGTTGTACTTGACCCAGGGAATTCCTACGAGCAGTACTTC.

The chain uses TRBV5-1 and TRBJ2-3; D might be TRBD2 (6 bases). The CDR3 is 14 residues long. V was cut by 0 bases and J by 5 bases, with 10 bases left in between. Germline V gene sequence: CDR1 SGHRS, CDR2 YFSETQ. The CDR3 DNA reads as TGCGCCAGCAGCTTGGGTGGAGGGATAGATACGCAGTATTTT. It codes for CASSLGGGIDTQYF.

The chain links TRBV13 to TRBJ2-2; TRBD1 is a possible D gene (5 bases). The germline V gene has CDR1 PRHDT and CDR2 FYEKMQ (reference sequence). This CDR3 spans 13 amino acids. V was clipped by 5 bases and J by 4 bases, with 8 bases between them. CDR3 sequence reads: CASSARVTGELFF. The CDR3 DNA reads as TGTGCCAGCAGCGCCAGGGTCACCGGGGAGCTGTTTTTT.

In its sample, this clone was seen a few times. The rearrangement joins TRBV10-1 to TRBJ1-2; D ambiguous. V gave up 0 bases and J gave up 8 bases, with 10 bases separating them. Germline values: CDR1 WNHNN, CDR2 SYGVQD (reference sequence). This CDR3 spans 13 amino acids. CDR3 sequence reads: CASSESAQKGYTF. The CDR3 nucleotides read TGCGCCAGCAGTGAGTCTGCACAGAAGGGCTACACCTTC.

This clone was seen more than once but under ten times. V gene TRBV2 combines with J gene TRBJ1-1; weak D call: TRBD1 (5 bases). The CDR3 sequence is 13 residues long. Germline V gene sequence: CDR1 SNHLY, CDR2 FYNNEI. V gave up 7 bases and J gave up 1 base, with 10 bases separating them. The CDR3 bases are TGTGCCAGCACCGAAAGGGGGAACACTGAAGCTTTCTTT. It is translated as CASTERGNTEAFF.

This chain connects TRBV5-6 to TRBJ2-5, with D perhaps matching TRBD2 (5 bases). Germline assignment: CDR1 SGHDT and CDR2 YYEEEE. The V gene lost 2 bases and the J gene lost 4 bases, with 15 bases spanning the gap. This CDR3 is 15 amino acids long. This chain's CDR3 is CASSLVDGKIETQYF. The CDR3 DNA sequence: TGTGCCAGCAGCTTAGTGGACGGGAAAATAGAGACCCAGTACTTC.

The CDR3 coding sequence is TGCAGCGTTGTCGGGGGGGGTTACAATGAGCAGTTCTTC. Translation gives CSVVGGGYNEQFF. This rearrangement joins TRBV29-1 to TRBJ2-1; 8 positions match TRBD2. The CDR3 loop spans 13 amino acids. V was clipped by 4 bases and J by 4 bases; unmatched bases: 3. The germline gives CDR1 SQVTM, CDR2 ANQGSEA.

This clone was counted a single time. The chain's CDR3 is CASSLDREGNQPQHF. CDR3 in DNA: TGTGCCAGCAGCTTAGACAGGGAAGGCAATCAGCCCCAGCATTTT. This chain joins TRBV7-2 and TRBJ1-5; D is perhaps TRBD1 (6 bases). CDR1 and CDR2 (germline): SGHTA, FQGNSA. The V end lost 1 base, the J end lost 2 bases, and 9 bases lay between the germline ends. The CDR3 extends over 15 amino acids.

V usage is TRBV5-1 and J usage is TRBJ2-7; 10 bases fit TRBD1. Looked up from germline, CDR1 is SGHRS and CDR2 is YFSETQ. The CDR3 is 16 amino acids. The trim removed 0 bases at V and 1 base at J, leaving 4 bases unmatched. The CDR3 coding sequence is TGCGCCAGCAGCTTGGTGCCGGGACAGGGGTCCTACGAGCAGTACTTC. It encodes CASSLVPGQGSYEQYF.

This clone was detected only a few times. The CDR3 here is CASNRRGPYTGELFF. The CDR3 coding sequence is TGTGCCAGCAACAGGCGGGGGCCGTACACCGGGGAGCTGTTTTTT. V is TRBV27 and J is TRBJ2-2; tentatively, D is TRBD2 (7 bases). This CDR3 has 15 amino acids. Trimming took 7 bases from V and 3 from J, leaving 15 bases between them. Germline V gives CDR1 MNHEY, CDR2 SMNVEV (reference sequence).

This chain links TRBV4-2 with TRBJ1-4; TRBD1 matches at 9 bases. Germline-derived CDR1 and CDR2 are LGHNA and YNFKEQ. There are 17 residues in the CDR3. Trimming removed 5 bases from V and 14 bases from J; junction bases left unmatched: 21. The CDR3 sequence: CASSESTTGTGFLWLFF. Here the CDR3 DNA reads TGTGCCAGCAGCGAGTCAACCACCGGGACAGGGTTTTTGTGGCTGTTTTTT.

V is TRBV11-3 and J is TRBJ1-2; 10 bases line up with TRBD1. The V and J ends lost 1 base and 6 bases, in that order; junction bases with no gene match: 8. Germline CDR1 SGHNT, CDR2 YENEEA. The CDR3 has 16 amino acids. CDR3 DNA: TGTGCCAGCAGCTTAGGTGGGACAGGGGAACGGGATGGCTACACCTTC. Translated, it gives CASSLGGTGERDGYTF.

This chain connects TRBV6-5 to TRBJ2-2; TRBD1 is a possible D gene (6 bases). The CDR3 runs to 16 residues. Germline V CDR1 and CDR2: MNHEY, SVGAGI. The V and J ends lost 0 bases and 6 bases respectively, with 14 bases between them. CDR3 sequence reads: CASSYSLGASAGELFF. CDR3 coding DNA: TGTGCCAGCAGTTACTCACTGGGGGCCTCGGCCGGGGAGCTGTTTTTT.

This chain connects TRBV5-6 to TRBJ2-1; weak D call: TRBD2 (6 bases). V lost 4 bases and J lost 0, with 11 bases in between. Germline assignment: CDR1 SGHDT and CDR2 YYEEEE. This CDR3 is built from 15 residues. CDR3 sequence (DNA): TGTGCCAGCAGCAAGGACGGGAGCTCCTACAATGAGCAGTTCTTC. Its protein product is CASSKDGSSYNEQFF.

The CDR3 nucleotides are TGTGCCAGCAGCTTAGTGCTAGCGGGGTCCTCTGATACGCAGTATTTT. It codes for CASSLVLAGSSDTQYF. This sequence joins TRBV11-2 and TRBJ2-3; 9 nucleotides line up with TRBD2. This CDR3 spans 16 amino acids. Germline V lookup: CDR1 SGHAT, CDR2 FQNNGV. V lost 1 base, J lost 6 bases, and 8 bases stayed unmatched.

The chain couples TRBV29-1 to TRBJ2-1; D not resolved. There are 11 residues in the CDR3. With 7 bases removed from V and 8 bases from J, the gap between germline ends came to 12 bases. Germline V gene lookup returns CDR1 SQVTM and CDR2 ANQGSEA. The CDR3, as DNA: TGCAGCGCTTCCCTTAGCCATGAGCAGTTCTTC. Amino acids: CSASLSHEQFF.